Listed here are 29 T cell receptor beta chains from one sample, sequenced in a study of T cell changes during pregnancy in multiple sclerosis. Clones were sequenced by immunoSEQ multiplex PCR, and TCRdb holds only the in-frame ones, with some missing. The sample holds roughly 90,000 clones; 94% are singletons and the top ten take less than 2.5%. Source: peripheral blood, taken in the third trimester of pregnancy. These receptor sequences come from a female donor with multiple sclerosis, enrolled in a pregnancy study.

CDR3 residues: CASSFSGRAFYYNEQFF. DNA for the CDR3: TGTGCCAGCAGTTTTAGCGGGAGGGCCTTCTATTACAATGAGCAGTTCTTC. V and J are TRBV28 and TRBJ2-1; TRBD2 matches at 11 bases. Germline V gene lookup returns CDR1 MDHEN and CDR2 SYDVKM. This CDR3 region has 17 residues. The J segment lost 4 bases and the V segment lost 3 bases, leaving 8 bases of the junction unmatched.

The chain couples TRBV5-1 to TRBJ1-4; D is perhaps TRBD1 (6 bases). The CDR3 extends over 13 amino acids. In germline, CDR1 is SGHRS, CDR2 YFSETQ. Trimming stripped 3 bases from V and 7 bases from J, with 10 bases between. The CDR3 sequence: CASSYKQGEKLFF. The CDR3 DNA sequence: TGCGCCAGCAGCTACAAACAGGGTGAAAAACTGTTTTTT.

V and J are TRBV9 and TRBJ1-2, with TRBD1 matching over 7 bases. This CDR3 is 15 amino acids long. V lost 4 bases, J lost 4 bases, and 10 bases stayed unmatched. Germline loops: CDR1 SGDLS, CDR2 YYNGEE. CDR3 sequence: CASSPRRTGGYGYTF. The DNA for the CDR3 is TGTGCCAGCAGCCCCCGGAGGACAGGCGGCTATGGCTACACCTTC.

The CDR3 DNA sequence: TGTGCCAGCAGTTTATGGTACCGTACGACAGAAAACACTGAAGCTTTCTTT. It yields the protein CASSLWYRTTENTEAFF. This chain links TRBV28 with TRBJ1-1, with D perhaps matching TRBD1 (5 bases). V lost 0 bases and J 2 bases, leaving 16 bases between the germline ends. The CDR3 length is 17 residues. Germline CDR1 reads MDHEN; CDR2 reads SYDVKM.

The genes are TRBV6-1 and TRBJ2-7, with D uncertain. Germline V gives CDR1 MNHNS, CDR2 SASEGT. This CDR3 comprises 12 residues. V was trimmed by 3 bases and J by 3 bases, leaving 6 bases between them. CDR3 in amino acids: CASSESSYEQYF. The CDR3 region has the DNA TGTGCCAGCAGTGAGTCCAGCTACGAGCAGTACTTC.

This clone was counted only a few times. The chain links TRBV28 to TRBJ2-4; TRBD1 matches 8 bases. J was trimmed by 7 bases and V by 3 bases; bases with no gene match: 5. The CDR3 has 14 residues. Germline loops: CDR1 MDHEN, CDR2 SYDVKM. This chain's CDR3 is CASSLGAGGNIQYF. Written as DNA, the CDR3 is TGTGCCAGCAGTTTGGGTGCAGGGGGCAACATTCAGTACTTC.

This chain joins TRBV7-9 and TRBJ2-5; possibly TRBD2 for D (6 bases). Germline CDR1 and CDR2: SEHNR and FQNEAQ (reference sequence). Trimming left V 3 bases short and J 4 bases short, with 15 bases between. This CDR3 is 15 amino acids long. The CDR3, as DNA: TGTGCCAGCAGCTTTTACCATAGCGGCGGAGAGACCCAGTACTTC. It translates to CASSFYHSGGETQYF.

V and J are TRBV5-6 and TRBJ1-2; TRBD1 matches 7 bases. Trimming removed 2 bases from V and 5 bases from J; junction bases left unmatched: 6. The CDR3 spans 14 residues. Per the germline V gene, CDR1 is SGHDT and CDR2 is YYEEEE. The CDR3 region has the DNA TGTGCCAGCAGCTTCCGAGACAGGGAGTATGGCTACACCTTC. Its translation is CASSFRDREYGYTF.

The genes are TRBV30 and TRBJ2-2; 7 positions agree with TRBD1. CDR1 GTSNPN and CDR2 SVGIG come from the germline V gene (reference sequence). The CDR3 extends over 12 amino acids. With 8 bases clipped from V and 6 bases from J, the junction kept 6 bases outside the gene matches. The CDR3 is CALDRVAGELFF. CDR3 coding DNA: TGTGCCCTAGACAGGGTAGCCGGGGAGCTGTTTTTT.

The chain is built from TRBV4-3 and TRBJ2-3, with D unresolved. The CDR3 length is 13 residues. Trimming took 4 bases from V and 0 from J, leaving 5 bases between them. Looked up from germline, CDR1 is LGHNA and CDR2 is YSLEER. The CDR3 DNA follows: TGCGCCAGCAGCCTTCGTAGCACAGATACGCAGTATTTT. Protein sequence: CASSLRSTDTQYF.

CDR3 loop: CASRHGQGGGTIYF. CDR3 nucleotides: TGTGCCAGCAGACACGGACAGGGTGGTGGCACCATATATTTT. V gene TRBV6-5 combines with J gene TRBJ1-3; 8 positions match TRBD1. This CDR3 comprises 14 residues. Per the germline V gene, CDR1 is MNHEY and CDR2 is SVGAGI. V gave up 6 bases and J gave up 9 bases; unmatched junction bases: 10.

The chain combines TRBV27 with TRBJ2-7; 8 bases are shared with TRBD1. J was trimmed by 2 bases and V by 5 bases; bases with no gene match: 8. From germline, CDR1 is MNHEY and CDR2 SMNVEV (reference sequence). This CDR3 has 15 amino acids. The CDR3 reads CASSPDRDIPYEQYF. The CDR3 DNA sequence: TGTGCCAGCAGTCCGGACAGGGACATCCCCTACGAGCAGTACTTC.

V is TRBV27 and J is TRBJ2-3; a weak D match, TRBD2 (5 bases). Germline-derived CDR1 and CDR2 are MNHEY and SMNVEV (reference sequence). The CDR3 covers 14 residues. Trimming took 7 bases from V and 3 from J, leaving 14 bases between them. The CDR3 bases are TGTGCCAGCAATACGGCGGGCGTAACAGATACGCAGTATTTT. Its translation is CASNTAGVTDTQYF.

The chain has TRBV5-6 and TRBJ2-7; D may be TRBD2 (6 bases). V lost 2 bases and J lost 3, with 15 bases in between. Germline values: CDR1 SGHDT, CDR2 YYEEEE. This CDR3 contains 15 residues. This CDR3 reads CASSFSTPGGYEQYF. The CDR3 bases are TGTGCCAGCAGCTTCTCGACCCCCGGGGGCTACGAGCAGTACTTC.

CDR3 DNA: TGTGCCAGCAGCTTCACCGGGACTTTCAATGAGCAGTTCTTC. This translates into CASSFTGTFNEQFF. The chain uses TRBV7-8 and TRBJ2-1, with a possible D match to TRBD2 (6 bases). V dropped 3 bases and J dropped 6 bases, with 12 bases sitting between them. The V gene's germline CDR1 is SGHVS and CDR2 FQNEAQ. The CDR3 is 14 residues long.

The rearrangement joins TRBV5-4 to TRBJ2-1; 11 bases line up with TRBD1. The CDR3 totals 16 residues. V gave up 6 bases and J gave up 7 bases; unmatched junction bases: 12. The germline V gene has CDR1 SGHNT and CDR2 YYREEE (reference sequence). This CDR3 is CASTTPGQGGMNEQFF. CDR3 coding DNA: TGTGCCAGCACCACTCCGGGACAGGGGGGAATGAATGAGCAGTTCTTC.

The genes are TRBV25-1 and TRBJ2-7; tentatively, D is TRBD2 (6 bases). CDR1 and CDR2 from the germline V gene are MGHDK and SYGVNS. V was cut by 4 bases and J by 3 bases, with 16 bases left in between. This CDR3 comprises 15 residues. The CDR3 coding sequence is TGTGCCAGCAGTGCGGGAGCCCTACTGCGCTACGAGCAGTACTTC. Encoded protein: CASSAGALLRYEQYF.

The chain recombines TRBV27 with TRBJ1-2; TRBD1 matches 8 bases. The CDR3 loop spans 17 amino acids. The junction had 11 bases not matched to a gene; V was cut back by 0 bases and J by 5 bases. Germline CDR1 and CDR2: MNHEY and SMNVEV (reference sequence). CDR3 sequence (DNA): TGTGCCAGCAGTTTATCGCGTCGCCACGACAGGGGATATGGCTACACCTTC. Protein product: CASSLSRRHDRGYGYTF.

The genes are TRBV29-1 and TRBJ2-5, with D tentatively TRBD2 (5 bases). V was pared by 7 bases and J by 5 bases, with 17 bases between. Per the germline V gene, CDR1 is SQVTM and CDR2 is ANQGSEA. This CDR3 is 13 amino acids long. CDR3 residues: CSAYPGSAETQYF. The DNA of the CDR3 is TGCAGCGCCTACCCGGGGAGCGCGGAGACCCAGTACTTC.

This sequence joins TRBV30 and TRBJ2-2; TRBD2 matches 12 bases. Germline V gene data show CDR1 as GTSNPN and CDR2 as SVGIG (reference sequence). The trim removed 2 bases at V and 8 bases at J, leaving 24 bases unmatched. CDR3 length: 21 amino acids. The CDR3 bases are TGTGCCTGGAGTCGAAAGGTCGGACTAGCGGGACAACGAATGAATAGGGGGGAGCTGTTTTTT. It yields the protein CAWSRKVGLAGQRMNRGELFF.

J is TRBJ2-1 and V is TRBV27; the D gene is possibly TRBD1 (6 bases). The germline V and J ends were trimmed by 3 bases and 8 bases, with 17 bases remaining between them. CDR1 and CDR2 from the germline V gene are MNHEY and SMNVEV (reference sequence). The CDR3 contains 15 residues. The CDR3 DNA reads TGTGCCAGCAGTTTCAGGGGCATAGGGATAGATGAGCAGTTCTTC. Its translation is CASSFRGIGIDEQFF.

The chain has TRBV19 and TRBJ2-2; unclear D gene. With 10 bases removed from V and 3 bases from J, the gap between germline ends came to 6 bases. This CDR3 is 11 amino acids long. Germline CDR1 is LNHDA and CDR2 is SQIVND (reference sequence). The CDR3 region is CAIYDTGELFF. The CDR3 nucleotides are TGTGCCATCTATGACACCGGGGAGCTGTTTTTT.

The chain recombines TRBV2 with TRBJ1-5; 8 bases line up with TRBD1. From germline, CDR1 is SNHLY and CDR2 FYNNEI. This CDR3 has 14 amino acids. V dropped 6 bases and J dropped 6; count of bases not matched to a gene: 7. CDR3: CASRPDRGGQPQHF. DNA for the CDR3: TGTGCCAGCAGACCCGACAGGGGAGGTCAGCCCCAGCATTTT.

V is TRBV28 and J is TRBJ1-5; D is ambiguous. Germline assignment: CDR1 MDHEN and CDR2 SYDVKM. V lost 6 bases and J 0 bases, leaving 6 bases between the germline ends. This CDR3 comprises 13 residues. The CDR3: CASSHYSNQPQHF. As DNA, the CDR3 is TGTGCCAGCAGCCACTATAGCAATCAGCCCCAGCATTTT.

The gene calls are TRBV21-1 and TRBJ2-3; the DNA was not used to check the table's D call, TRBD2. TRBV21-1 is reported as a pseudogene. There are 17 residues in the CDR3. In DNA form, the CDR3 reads TGTGCCAGCAGCAAAGCGGGGCTAGCGACACCCACAGATACGCAGTATTTT. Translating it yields CASSKAGLATPTDTQYF.

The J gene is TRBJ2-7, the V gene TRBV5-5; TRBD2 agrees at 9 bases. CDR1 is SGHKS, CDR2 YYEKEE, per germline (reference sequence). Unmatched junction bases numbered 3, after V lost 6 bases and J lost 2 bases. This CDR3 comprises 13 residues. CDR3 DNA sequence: TGTGCCAGCAACCCTAGCGGGACCTACGAGCAGTACTTC. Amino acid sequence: CASNPSGTYEQYF. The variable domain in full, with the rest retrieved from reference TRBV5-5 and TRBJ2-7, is DAGVTQSPTHLIKTRGQQVTLRCSPISGHKSVSWYQQVLGQGPQFIFQYYEKEERGRGNFPDRFSARQFPNYSSELNVNALLLGDSALYLCASNPSGTYEQYFGPGTRLTVT.

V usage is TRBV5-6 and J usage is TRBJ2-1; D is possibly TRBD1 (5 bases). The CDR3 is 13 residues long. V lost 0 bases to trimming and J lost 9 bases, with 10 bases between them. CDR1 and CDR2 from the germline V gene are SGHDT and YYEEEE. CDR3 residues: CASSLAGIGEQFF. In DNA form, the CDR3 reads TGTGCCAGCAGCTTGGCAGGGATAGGTGAGCAGTTCTTC.

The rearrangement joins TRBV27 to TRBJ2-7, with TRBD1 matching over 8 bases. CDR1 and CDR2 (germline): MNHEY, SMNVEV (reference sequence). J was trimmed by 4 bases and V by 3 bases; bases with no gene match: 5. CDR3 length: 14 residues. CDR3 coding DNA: TGTGCCAGCAGTTTGGGACAGGATCCTTACGAGCAGTACTTC. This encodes CASSLGQDPYEQYF.

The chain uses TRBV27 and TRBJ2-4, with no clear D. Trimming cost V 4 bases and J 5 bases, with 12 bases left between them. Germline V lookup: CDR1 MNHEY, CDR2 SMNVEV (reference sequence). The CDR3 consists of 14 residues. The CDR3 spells CASSSRFDENIQYF. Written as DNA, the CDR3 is TGTGCCAGCAGTTCGCGGTTTGATGAAAACATTCAGTACTTC.